The sequence of this TCR beta chain was determined in a study of radiation and T cells in renal cell carcinoma. Notes on the study in general: No pretreatment tumor biopsies were available for baseline clonotypes. In blood, top tumor clones expanded by 2 weeks, shrinking by 4.

The CDR3 is made up of 17 amino acids. The germline CDR1 and CDR2 sequences are SGDLS and YYNGEE. Trimming took 1 base from V and 0 from J; bases not matched to a gene: 7. Regarding this clone: What it binds is unknown.

Time point: blood 4 weeks post-SBRT, at nephrectomy. Treatment in this sample: 15 Gy SBRT to primary tumor, nephrectomy 4 weeks later. Nephrectomy followed 15 Gy stereotactic body radiation by 4 weeks. Assay: immunoSEQ multiplex PCR; the TCRdb copy retains only in-frame clones and omits some. This sample carries roughly 170,000 clones, 88% of them seen once, and the ten largest clones take around 10%. The genes are TRBV9 and TRBJ2-1, with 7 bases that match TRBD2. The source of this sequence is a woman aged 45-65 years with renal cell carcinoma. The specimen was blood, collected from a patient whose treatment included radiotherapy and nephrectomy. The CDR3: CASSVSPSGSSYNEQFF. The CDR3 region has the DNA TGTGCCAGCAGCGTATCTCCTAGCGGAAGCTCCTACAATGAGCAGTTCTTC. Based on the CDR3 plus reference TRBV9 and TRBJ2-1, the full variable domain is DSGVTQTPKHLITATGQRVTLRCSPRSGDLSVYWYQQSLDQGLQFLIQYYNGEERAKGNILERFSAQQFPDLHSELNLSSLELGDSALYFCASSVSPSGSSYNEQFFGPGTRLTVL.